The 6 T cell receptor beta chains reported below all come from one sample, sequenced in a study of T-cell reconstitution after alpha-beta-depleted transplantation in children. It was with unique molecular identifiers that the TCRbeta library was prepared. MiXCR, applied by TCRdb to the PCR reads, yields one record per CDR3 protein. There are 380,000 or so distinct CDR3 sequences in the sample; approximately 12% occur only once, and about 4.5% lies in the top ten. The specimen comprised PBMCs, sampled from the stem cell graft. The receptors were gathered from a human donor who donated a stem cell graft to a child with Fanconi anemia.

This clonotype showed up many times. The rearrangement uses TRBV10-3 and TRBJ2-7; 10 bases agree with TRBD1. The CDR3 runs 15 residues. Germline-derived CDR1 and CDR2 are ENHRY and SYGVKD. V lost 0 bases, J lost 6 bases, and 5 bases stayed unmatched. The CDR3 region is CAISESRQGAFEQYF. CDR3 bases: TGTGCCATCAGTGAGTCGAGACAGGGGGCCTTCGAGCAGTACTTC.

The chain recombines TRBV14 with TRBJ1-2; 9 bases align to TRBD1. The CDR3 has 13 amino acids. Germline V gene lookup returns CDR1 SGHDN and CDR2 FVKESK. With V trimmed by 4 bases and J by 6 bases, 3 bases remained unmatched. CDR3 bases: TGTGCCAGCAGCCGGACAGGGGAACATGGCTACACCTTC. Its protein product is CASSRTGEHGYTF.

This clonotype was recorded many times. The chain uses TRBV4-3 and TRBJ2-6; D perhaps matches TRBD2 (5 bases). The germline V gene encodes CDR1 LGHNA and CDR2 YSLEER. Trimming stripped 2 bases from V and 0 bases from J, with 11 bases between. This CDR3 is built from 17 residues. DNA of the CDR3: TGCGCCAGCAGCCAATTAGAGGGAAGCTCTGGGGCCAACGTCCTGACTTTC. Its translation is CASSQLEGSSGANVLTF.

In this sample, this clonotype turned up many times. The CDR3 coding sequence is TGTGCCAGCAGTCCACCCTCTAAAAGGACCGAGCAGTTCTTC. It specifies CASSPPSKRTEQFF. The rearrangement joins TRBV6-2 or TRBV6-3 to TRBJ2-1; no reliable D call. V was clipped by 5 bases and J by 10 bases, with 18 bases between them. Germline assignment: CDR1 MNHEY and CDR2 SVGEGT. The CDR3 is made up of 14 amino acids.

This clonotype was recorded many times. The chain links TRBV4-2 to TRBJ2-2; possible D gene TRBD2, 6 bases. Germline-derived CDR1 and CDR2 are LGHNA and YNFKEQ. The CDR3 is made up of 14 amino acids. The V end lost 0 bases, the J end lost 7 bases, and 9 bases lay between the germline ends. CDR3 DNA: TGTGCCAGCAGCCAAGAGGGCGGGGACGGGGAGCTGTTTTTT. Amino acids: CASSQEGGDGELFF.

The chain joins TRBV30 to TRBJ2-5; possible D gene TRBD1, 5 bases. Germline values: CDR1 GTSNPN, CDR2 SVGIG (reference sequence). Trimming left V 4 bases short and J 5 bases short, with 14 bases between. This CDR3 contains 13 residues. CDR3 in amino acids: CAWNGKGLETQYF. The CDR3 DNA sequence: TGTGCCTGGAATGGAAAGGGGCTGGAGACCCAGTACTTC.